This T cell receptor beta chain derives from a study of T cell responses to AZD1222 COVID-19 vaccine. Some clones are missing from TCRdb's copy, which holds only in-frame ones; the method was immunoSEQ multiplex PCR. The sample holds approximately 150,000 clones, around nine tenths seen once. V was pared by 1 base and J by 7 bases, with 17 bases between. Germline assignment: CDR1 SGHRS and CDR2 YFSETQ. The CDR3 extends over 15 amino acids. The chain joins TRBV5-1 to TRBJ1-1; maybe TRBD1 (5 bases). The receptor was isolated from an adult in good health. The sample here was peripheral blood, taken on day 0 of AZD1222 vaccination. In DNA form, the CDR3 reads TGCGCCAGCAGCTTGATCCCAGGGAGAGGCGATGAAGCTTTCTTT. Translating it yields CASSLIPGRGDEAFF.